Presented here are 23 T cell receptor beta chains from one specimen sequenced in a study of OX40 agonist ivuxolimab in advanced cancers. Produced via immunoSEQ multiplex PCR; TCRdb's table is partial and in-frame only. The sample has 65,000 to 85,000 clones, around 83% seen once. Specimen: CD4+ or CD8+ T cells sorted from blood, collected in a trial of the OX40 agonist ivuxolimab. Source of these receptors: an adult with an advanced solid tumor such as melanoma, head and neck, liver or kidney cancer.

The chain combines TRBV21-1 with TRBJ2-7; TRBD2 reflects the table's D call only, with no check against the DNA. TRBV21-1 is a known pseudogene. The CDR3 runs 13 residues. CDR3 sequence: CASSKLRSHEQYF. CDR3 coding DNA: TGTGCCAGCAGCAAATTGAGATCCCACGAGCAGTACTTC.

The chain employs TRBV19 and TRBJ1-1; 7 positions match TRBD1. The CDR3 spans 16 residues. Germline V CDR1 and CDR2: LNHDA, SQIVND (reference sequence). V gave up 1 base and J gave up 2 bases; unmatched junction bases: 7. CDR3 in amino acids: CASSIGEGTDNTEAFF. The CDR3 DNA sequence: TGTGCCAGTAGTATAGGGGAGGGGACAGACAACACTGAAGCTTTCTTT.

The chain carries TRBV6-5 and TRBJ1-6, with D perhaps matching TRBD1 (6 bases). Trimming shortened V by 0 bases and J by 10 bases, and 16 bases separated the two germline ends. The CDR3 runs 16 residues. Germline V CDR1 and CDR2: MNHEY, SVGAGI. The CDR3 DNA follows: TGTGCCAGCAGTTACTCTGGGGGCACTGGGGGATCACCCCTCCACTTT. Translation: CASSYSGGTGGSPLHF.

The chain combines TRBV6-5 with TRBJ1-6; D is undetermined. Trimming took 2 bases from V and 10 from J, leaving 12 bases between them. Looked up from germline, CDR1 is MNHEY and CDR2 is SVGAGI. The CDR3 consists of 14 residues. The CDR3 is CASSYEGWGSPLHF. The DNA of the CDR3 is TGTGCCAGCAGTTACGAGGGTTGGGGATCACCCCTCCACTTT.

The CDR3 loop is CASSSGTGRNYGYTF. In DNA, the CDR3 is TGTGCCAGCAGCTCTGGGACAGGGAGGAACTATGGCTACACCTTC. The chain employs TRBV7-2 and TRBJ1-2; 9 bases line up with TRBD1. The V gene's germline CDR1 is SGHTA and CDR2 FQGNSA. V was pared by 4 bases and J by 2 bases, with 5 bases of the junction left unmatched. The CDR3 spans 15 residues.

This sequence joins TRBV6-1 and TRBJ1-2; TRBD1 might be the D (6 bases). Trimming stripped 2 bases from V and 4 bases from J, with 14 bases between. This CDR3 is built from 15 residues. CDR1 is MNHNS, CDR2 SASEGT, per germline. This CDR3 reads CASSEKTGLSYGYTF. The CDR3 DNA reads TGTGCCAGCAGTGAAAAAACAGGGCTAAGCTATGGCTACACCTTC.

This clone occurred once. The chain is built from TRBV28 and TRBJ1-1, with D unclear. Trimming removed 5 bases at V and 3 bases at J, with 7 bases between. Germline assignment: CDR1 MDHEN and CDR2 SYDVKM. The CDR3 spans 12 residues. The CDR3 sequence: CASSRADTEAFF. The CDR3 DNA reads as TGTGCCAGCAGTCGGGCGGACACTGAAGCTTTCTTT.

The chain joins TRBV7-9 to TRBJ2-5, with D hard to call. The V end was cut by 2 bases, the J end by 5 bases, with 12 bases between. The CDR3 has 14 amino acids. The germline V gene encodes CDR1 SEHNR and CDR2 FQNEAQ (reference sequence). The CDR3 sequence: CASSLSGGWETQYF. The CDR3 DNA reads as TGTGCCAGCAGCTTATCAGGTGGTTGGGAGACCCAGTACTTC.

The chain has TRBV2 and TRBJ2-2, with 12 bases that match TRBD2. Germline values: CDR1 SNHLY, CDR2 FYNNEI. Trimming took 6 bases from V and 3 from J; bases not matched to a gene: 5. The CDR3 length is 16 residues. In DNA, the CDR3 is TGTGCCAGCAGGAGGACTAGCGGGGACGACACCGGGGAGCTGTTTTTT. It encodes CASRRTSGDDTGELFF.

The chain links TRBV19 to TRBJ2-7; D is possibly TRBD2 (5 bases). Per the germline V gene, CDR1 is LNHDA and CDR2 is SQIVND (reference sequence). With 2 bases removed from V and 6 bases from J, the gap between germline ends came to 17 bases. This CDR3 has 15 amino acids. The CDR3: CASSISGTGRGEQYF. The CDR3 DNA reads as TGTGCCAGTAGTATATCGGGAACTGGAAGAGGCGAGCAGTACTTC.

This rearrangement joins TRBV28 to TRBJ1-2, with a weak D call TRBD1 (6 bases). The ends were cut back, 6 bases at V and 5 bases at J, with 22 bases in the middle. Germline-derived CDR1 and CDR2 are MDHEN and SYDVKM. The CDR3 has 16 amino acids. The CDR3 sequence is CASSHDTGPKSYGYTF. CDR3 DNA sequence: TGTGCCAGCAGCCACGATACAGGGCCCAAATCTTATGGCTACACCTTC.

In DNA, the CDR3 is TGTGCCAGCAGCTTAACTGGGGGAGTGGCTGGGGCCAACGTCCTGACTTTC. Translated, it gives CASSLTGGVAGANVLTF. V is TRBV7-3 and J is TRBJ2-6; D assignment may be TRBD1 or TRBD2 (5 bases each). This CDR3 spans 17 amino acids. The V end lost 0 bases, the J end lost 2 bases, and 11 bases lay between the germline ends. Germline V lookup: CDR1 SGHTA, CDR2 FQGTGA.

The chain employs TRBV7-2 and TRBJ2-1; D is possibly TRBD2 (6 bases). The germline V and J ends were trimmed by 5 bases and 6 bases, with 11 bases remaining between them. The CDR3 totals 13 residues. CDR1 is SGHTA, CDR2 FQGNSA, per germline. CDR3 protein: CASSGGTFNEQFF. The CDR3 region has the DNA TGTGCCAGCAGCGGCGGGACTTTCAATGAGCAGTTCTTC.

The chain is built from TRBV5-1 and TRBJ2-3; tentative D call: TRBD2 (6 bases). This CDR3 contains 13 residues. The ends were cut back, 6 bases at V and 0 bases at J, with 8 bases in the middle. Germline V gene lookup returns CDR1 SGHRS and CDR2 YFSETQ. The CDR3 region is CASTGTSTDTQYF. The CDR3 nucleotides read TGCGCCAGCACCGGGACTAGCACAGATACGCAGTATTTT.

The rearrangement uses TRBV7-9 and TRBJ2-5; no definite D call. CDR1 is SEHNR and CDR2 is FQNEAQ in the germline V gene (reference sequence). This CDR3 is built from 14 residues. V was cut by 4 bases and J by 5 bases, with 14 bases left in between. CDR3 coding DNA: TGTGCCAGCAGCTCCCTCCCTATGGGGGAGACCCAGTACTTC. As protein: CASSSLPMGETQYF.

The rearrangement joins TRBV11-2 to TRBJ1-3; no reliable D call. The CDR3 totals 15 residues. The germline V and J ends were trimmed by 1 base and 0 bases, with 7 bases remaining between them. Germline CDR1 reads SGHAT; CDR2 reads FQNNGV. The CDR3 protein is CASSLGRHSGNTIYF. The CDR3 DNA reads as TGTGCCAGCAGCTTAGGGCGCCACTCTGGAAACACCATATATTTT.

The J gene is TRBJ1-6, the V gene TRBV6-1, with 9 nucleotides matching TRBD1. Germline CDR1 is MNHNS and CDR2 is SASEGT. V lost 8 bases and J lost 7; bases outside the gene matches: 6. The CDR3 totals 14 residues. The chain's CDR3 is CASETGGLNSPLHF. The DNA of the CDR3 is TGTGCCAGCGAGACAGGGGGTTTGAATTCACCCCTCCACTTT.

Regarding this clone: A read error may produce the germline difference seen at one junction end. The J gene is TRBJ1-4, the V gene TRBV11-1; D uncertain. CDR3 length: 13 residues. Germline loops: CDR1 SGHAT, CDR2 FQDESV (reference sequence). CDR3 residues: CASSLNRMSSPLF. Written as DNA, the CDR3 is TGTGCCAGCAGCTTAAACCGTATGAGCTCGCCCCTTTTT.

The chain employs TRBV21-1 and TRBJ1-4. TRBV21-1 is a known pseudogene. This CDR3 is built from 17 residues. CDR3 amino acids: CASRTSRGGSLNEKLFF. The CDR3 bases are TGTGCCAGCAGGACCTCTCGGGGGGGCAGCCTTAATGAAAAACTGTTTTTT.

The DNA of the CDR3 is TGCGCCAGCAGCCCTTCAGGGGGCCCGGATGGCTACACCTTC. Amino acids: CASSPSGGPDGYTF. The rearrangement links TRBV5-1 to TRBJ1-2; TRBD1 agrees at 8 bases. J gave up 6 bases and V 4 bases, and 8 bases lay outside the gene matches. The CDR3 has 14 amino acids. The V gene's germline CDR1 is SGHRS and CDR2 YFSETQ.

This rearrangement joins TRBV28 to TRBJ2-1, with TRBD1 matching over 9 bases. The junction had 8 bases not matched to a gene; V was cut back by 7 bases and J by 4 bases. The CDR3 is 15 residues long. Germline V lookup: CDR1 MDHEN, CDR2 SYDVKM. The CDR3 bases are TGTGCCAGCAATCGGGGACAGGGATTTTACAATGAGCAGTTCTTC. Translated, it gives CASNRGQGFYNEQFF.

V gene TRBV7-7 combines with J gene TRBJ2-7; TRBD1 agrees at 8 bases. There are 15 residues in the CDR3. Looked up from germline, CDR1 is SSHAT and CDR2 is FNYEAQ (reference sequence). V was clipped by 1 base and J by 2 bases; unmatched bases: 4. The CDR3 DNA is TGTGCCAGCAGCTTAGAGGCGGGACAGGCCTACGAGCAGTACTTC. Residues: CASSLEAGQAYEQYF.

The CDR3 sequence: CASSVGGGAPDTQYF. The CDR3, as DNA: TGTGCCAGCAGCGTAGGCGGGGGGGCCCCAGATACGCAGTATTTT. The rearrangement links TRBV9 to TRBJ2-3, with 9 bases aligning to TRBD2. The junction had 3 bases not matched to a gene; V was cut back by 0 bases and J by 4 bases. The CDR3 consists of 15 residues. The germline V gene encodes CDR1 SGDLS and CDR2 YYNGEE.